The subject of this entry is one T cell receptor beta chain. This sample was taken from a study of blood T cell repertoires in COVID-19. Whole-study context: Specimens from acute and convalescent COVID-19 originated in the United States, Italy and Spain. PBMCs, B-cell-depleted T cells, or T cells were the source of the cDNA or gDNA that made up the material.

Germline loops: CDR1 LGHNA, CDR2 YSLEER. CDR3 length: 14 amino acids. Trimming pared 1 base from V and 2 bases from J, leaving 6 bases between. Per the original data handling: Reference gene primer amplification gave estimated nucleated cell counts. Profiled with immunoSEQ multiplex PCR; TCRdb holds only in-frame clones, not every one. V, J and clone size derive from that table, while D and trimming were established from the DNA sequence. The data hold 200,000 to 250,000 clones, with around four fifths observed a single time. The gene calls are TRBV4-3 and TRBJ1-3; weak D call: TRBD1 (5 bases). The specimen was peripheral blood. The source is a man aged 25-45 years with active or convalescent COVID-19. In nucleotides, the CDR3 is TGCGCCAGCAGCCAAGTGGGGCCTGGAAACACCATATATTTT. Translating it yields CASSQVGPGNTIYF.